The 14 T cell receptor beta chains given below trace back to one sample, sequenced in a study of blood T cells in healthy people across ages. Primers used in a second PCR of roughly 6 to 12 cycles were a sample-barcoded 5' primer and a J-beta primer mix. TCRdb re-analysed the 5' RACE reads in MiXCR, keeping a single row per CDR3 protein. The table shows roughly 1,000,000 distinct CDR3 sequences, with around 27% occurring only once. This sample was also put to use in a study of T cells of mothers and their children.

Sequencing was done on a sample of blood. These TCRs come from a girl aged 2-10 years in good health.

Only a few counts were recorded for this clonotype. The genes are TRBV6-5 and TRBJ2-3; 8 nucleotides match TRBD1. V was clipped by 2 bases and J by 2 bases; unmatched bases: 12. CDR1 and CDR2 (germline): MNHEY, SVGAGI. This CDR3 is 18 amino acids long. Here the CDR3 DNA reads TGTGCCAGCAGTTACGGACTGGGACAGGAGGACTCCACAGATACGCAGTATTTT. This encodes CASSYGLGQEDSTDTQYF.

This clonotype was recorded a few times. The rearrangement links TRBV14 to TRBJ2-7; 7 bases are shared with TRBD1. The V gene end was trimmed by 0 bases and the J gene end by 0 bases; junction bases not matched to a gene: 8. The CDR3 covers 17 residues. Germline CDR1 and CDR2: SGHDN and FVKESK. The CDR3, as DNA: TGTGCCAGCAGCCAAGATGGGTGGGGGACAGACTCCTACGAGCAGTACTTC. As protein: CASSQDGWGTDSYEQYF.

The chain recombines TRBV4-2 with TRBJ1-1; TRBD1 is a possible D gene (5 bases). The CDR3 extends over 15 amino acids. CDR1 LGHNA and CDR2 YNFKEQ come from the germline V gene. Deletions cut 2 bases from V and 4 bases from J, with 14 bases between. Here the CDR3 reads CASSQNPDSLTEAFF. CDR3 nucleotides: TGTGCCAGCAGCCAAAACCCCGACAGCCTCACTGAAGCTTTCTTT.

The chain carries TRBV20-1 and TRBJ1-2; 7 bases agree with TRBD1. With 5 bases clipped from V and 5 bases from J, the junction kept 14 bases outside the gene matches. CDR1 is DFQATT and CDR2 is SNEGSKA in the germline V gene (reference sequence). The length of the CDR3 is 15 residues. In DNA, the CDR3 is TGCAGTGCTCCCAGCCCTTGGGGACAGCAATATGGCTACACCTTC. It codes for CSAPSPWGQQYGYTF.

This clonotype was seen at least ten times. The chain joins TRBV7-3 to TRBJ2-1; 10 nucleotides match TRBD2. The V gene's germline CDR1 is SGHTA and CDR2 FQGTGA. The CDR3 sequence is 14 residues long. V lost 2 bases, J lost 7 bases, and 2 bases stayed unmatched. The DNA of the CDR3 is TGTGCCAGCAGCTTACTAGCGGGGGCAAATGAGCAGTTCTTC. This encodes CASSLLAGANEQFF.

The sample holds a few counts of this clonotype. The chain carries TRBV12-3 or TRBV12-4 and TRBJ1-2; TRBD1 might be the D (6 bases). The V gene lost 6 bases and the J gene lost 8 bases, with 13 bases spanning the gap. The CDR3 is made up of 12 amino acids. CDR3 nucleotide sequence: TGTGCCAGCAGAAAGGACAGCGGCGGCTACACCTTC. Amino acid sequence: CASRKDSGGYTF.

Of note for this clonotype: The junction departs from the called germline gene at one end, perhaps through a read error. V is TRBV7-2 and J is TRBJ2-1; no clear D gene. The CDR3 has 13 amino acids. CDR1 is SGHTA and CDR2 is FQGNSA in the germline V gene. The CDR3 nucleotides read TGTGCCAGCAGCTTATTTTTGTTCAATGAGCCGTTCTTC. Translating gives CASSLFLFNEPFF.

V gene TRBV10-3 combines with J gene TRBJ1-2, with D unclear. This CDR3 region has 16 residues. The V and J ends lost 3 bases and 4 bases respectively, with 18 bases between them. Per germline, CDR1 ENHRY and CDR2 SYGVKD. In nucleotides, the CDR3 is TGTGCCATCAGTGATGGGGATCTGACGGCGGCCTATGGCTACACCTTC. It yields the protein CAISDGDLTAAYGYTF.

This chain joins TRBV3-1 and TRBJ2-5, with no clear D. V lost 1 base to trimming and J lost 0 bases, with 9 bases between them. Germline V gene data show CDR1 as LGHDT and CDR2 as YNNKEL (reference sequence). The CDR3 length is 15 residues. This chain's CDR3 is CASSQVVSYQETQYF. The CDR3 coding sequence is TGTGCCAGCAGCCAAGTGGTCTCTTACCAAGAGACCCAGTACTTC.

A few counts support this clonotype. The CDR3 is CASSRTSVQVEKNIQYF. The CDR3 DNA reads TGCGCCAGCAGCCGCACTAGCGTCCAAGTGGAGAAAAACATTCAGTACTTC. This rearrangement joins TRBV4-1 to TRBJ2-4; 7 bases map to TRBD2. The germline gives CDR1 MGHRA, CDR2 YSYEKL. After removal of 4 bases from V and 4 bases from J, the junction contained 13 bases not matched to a gene. The CDR3 has 17 residues.

The chain links TRBV6-2 or TRBV6-3 to TRBJ2-5; D is perhaps TRBD1 or TRBD2 (5 bases each). From germline, CDR1 is MNHEY and CDR2 SVGEGT. This CDR3 is built from 14 residues. V lost 4 bases and J lost 5, with 14 bases in between. CDR3 in DNA: TGTGCCAGCAGTTCAGGACTCAGGGATGAGACCCAGTACTTC. This sequence encodes CASSSGLRDETQYF.

At least ten counts were recorded for this clonotype. CDR3 region: CASSPPGLNVYEQYF. In DNA form, the CDR3 reads TGTGCCAGCAGTCCCCCGGGACTTAACGTCTACGAGCAGTACTTC. This chain links TRBV6-6 with TRBJ2-7, with TRBD2 as a possible D gene (6 bases). Germline V CDR1 and CDR2: MNHNY, SVGAGI (reference sequence). CDR3 size: 15 residues. V lost 5 bases and J 3 bases, leaving 17 bases between the germline ends.

The rearrangement links TRBV28 to TRBJ2-5; no definite D call. The end of the DNA fits TRBJ2-1 better, so the J call may be wrong. Germline CDR1 and CDR2: MDHEN and SYDVKM. The CDR3 totals 14 residues. CDR3 sequence (DNA): TGTGCCAGCGGGTACGGTTCCGGCCGTAATGAGCAGTTCTTC. Encoded protein: CASGYGSGRNEQFF.

The chain combines TRBV28 with TRBJ2-2; 12 bases agree with TRBD1. J was trimmed by 6 bases and V by 5 bases; bases with no gene match: 7. Per the germline V gene, CDR1 is MDHEN and CDR2 is SYDVKM. CDR3 size: 16 residues. For the CDR3, the DNA is TGTGCCAGCAGTATCACGGGACAGGGGGCACCCGGGGAGCTGTTTTTT. This encodes CASSITGQGAPGELFF.